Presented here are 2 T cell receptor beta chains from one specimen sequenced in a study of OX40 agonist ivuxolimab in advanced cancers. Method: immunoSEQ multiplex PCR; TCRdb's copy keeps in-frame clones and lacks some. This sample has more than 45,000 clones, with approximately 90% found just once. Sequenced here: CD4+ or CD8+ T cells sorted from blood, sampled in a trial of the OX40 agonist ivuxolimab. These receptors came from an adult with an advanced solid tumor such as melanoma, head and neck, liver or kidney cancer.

This CDR3 is CASTESANEQFF. In nucleotides, the CDR3 is TGTGCCAGCACCGAAAGTGCCAATGAGCAGTTCTTC. This sequence joins TRBV7-9 and TRBJ2-1; D is undetermined. V was trimmed by 7 bases and J by 6 bases, leaving 10 bases between them. Germline V gene data show CDR1 as SEHNR and CDR2 as FQNEAQ (reference sequence). The CDR3 contains 12 residues.

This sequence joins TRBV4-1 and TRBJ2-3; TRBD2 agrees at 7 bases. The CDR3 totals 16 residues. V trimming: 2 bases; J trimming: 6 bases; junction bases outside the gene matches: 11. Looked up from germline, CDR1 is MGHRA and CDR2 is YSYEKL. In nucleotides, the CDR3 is TGCGCCAGCAGCCAAATAGCGGGTTCTACAGCGGATACGCAGTATTTT. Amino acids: CASSQIAGSTADTQYF.